A single sample is the source of the 3 T cell receptor beta chains below, sequenced in a study of blood T cell repertoires in COVID-19 (dated by TCRdb to 2018 to 2021). The library was prepared using the immunoSEQ multiplex PCR assay. TCRdb obtained this table from immuneACCESS and retained in-frame rearrangements with V and J assigned. These tables miss some clones; where compared with another copy, unresolved V genes account for less than half of the shortfall, and the remainder is unexplained. For this sample there are about 210,000 clones; around 80% appear just once. The ten largest make up roughly 8.7% of the sample. The sample was peripheral blood. Receptors originate from a middle-aged man with active or convalescent COVID-19.

The rearrangement links TRBV5-1 to TRBJ1-1; 8 bases line up with TRBD1. The CDR3 has 14 residues. CDR1 is SGHRS and CDR2 is YFSETQ in the germline V gene. J was trimmed by 1 base and V by 4 bases; bases with no gene match: 3. CDR3 in DNA: TGCGCCAGCAGCGTGACAGGGGCGAACACTGAAGCTTTCTTT. Protein: CASSVTGANTEAFF.

Concerning this clone itself: This sample includes further DNA sequences coding for the same CDR3. The chain combines TRBV28 with TRBJ2-1; unclear D gene. CDR1 MDHEN and CDR2 SYDVKM come from the germline V gene. V lost 4 bases and J lost 8, with 12 bases in between. The CDR3 runs 13 residues. The CDR3: CASSSQGRDEQFF. CDR3 bases: TGTGCCAGCAGTTCTCAAGGTCGGGATGAGCAGTTCTTC.

The rearrangement joins TRBV15 to TRBJ2-7; D unclear. CDR1 and CDR2 from the germline V gene are LNHNV and YYDKDF (reference sequence). Trimming removed 0 bases at V and 3 bases at J, with 9 bases between. This CDR3 has 14 amino acids. In nucleotides, the CDR3 is TGTGCCACCAGCAGAGATCTACAGCTCTACGAGCAGTACTTC. This translates into CATSRDLQLYEQYF.